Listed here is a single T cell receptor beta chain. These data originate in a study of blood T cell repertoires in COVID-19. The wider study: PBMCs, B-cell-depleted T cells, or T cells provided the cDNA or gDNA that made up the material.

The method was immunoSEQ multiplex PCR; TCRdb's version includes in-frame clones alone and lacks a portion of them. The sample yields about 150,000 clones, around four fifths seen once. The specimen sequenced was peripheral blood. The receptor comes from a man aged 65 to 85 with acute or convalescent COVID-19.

This CDR3 is CASSPLAGGFNEQFF. The CDR3 DNA is TGTGCCAGCAGCCCACTAGCGGGAGGATTCAATGAGCAGTTCTTC. The chain uses TRBV7-8 and TRBJ2-1, with 12 bases identical to TRBD2. In germline, CDR1 is SGHVS, CDR2 FQNEAQ. CDR3 length: 15 amino acids. J gave up 6 bases and V 5 bases, and 5 bases lay outside the gene matches.